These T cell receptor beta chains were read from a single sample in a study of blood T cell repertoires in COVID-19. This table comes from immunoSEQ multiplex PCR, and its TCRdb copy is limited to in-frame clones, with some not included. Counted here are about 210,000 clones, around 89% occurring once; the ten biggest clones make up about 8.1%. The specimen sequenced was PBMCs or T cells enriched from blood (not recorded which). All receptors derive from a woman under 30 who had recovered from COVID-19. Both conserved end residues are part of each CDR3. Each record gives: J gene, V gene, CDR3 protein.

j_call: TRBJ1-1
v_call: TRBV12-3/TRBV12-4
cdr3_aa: CASRSGNTEAFF

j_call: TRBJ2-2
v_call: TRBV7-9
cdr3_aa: CASSLFTPGELFF

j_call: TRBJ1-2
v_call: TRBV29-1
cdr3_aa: CSVPGGRSYGYTF

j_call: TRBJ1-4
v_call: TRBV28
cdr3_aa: CASSKGQGGTANEKLFF

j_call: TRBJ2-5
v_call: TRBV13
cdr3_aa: CASSSWTGQETQYF

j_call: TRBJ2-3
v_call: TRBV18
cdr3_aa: CASSPASGGGFQDTQYF

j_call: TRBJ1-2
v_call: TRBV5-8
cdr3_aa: CASSFYRTGADGYTF

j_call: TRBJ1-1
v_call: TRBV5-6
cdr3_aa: CASSLLREAFF

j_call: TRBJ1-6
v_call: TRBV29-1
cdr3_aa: CSVGDSSPLHF

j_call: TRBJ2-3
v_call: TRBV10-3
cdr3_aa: CAISESLGVQEAPDTQYF

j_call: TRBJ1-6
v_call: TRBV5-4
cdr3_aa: CASSLPGTGESPLHF

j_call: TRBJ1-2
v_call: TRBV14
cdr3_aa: CASSLRQGTDYTF

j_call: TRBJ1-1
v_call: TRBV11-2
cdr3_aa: CASRRYGGTEAFF

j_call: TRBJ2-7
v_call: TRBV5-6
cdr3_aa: CASSFRTGDNEQYF